The rows below give T cell receptor beta chains drawn from one sample of a study of identifying expanded T cells in peripheral blood. Clones were read by immunoSEQ multiplex PCR, and TCRdb kept only the in-frame ones, dropping some. Counted here are about 82,000 clones, about 87% occurring once; the ten biggest clones make up roughly 7%. Source material: blood. The receptors stem from a person aged 18 to 70 in good health. The CDR3 runs from the conserved cysteine through the conserved F or W. The order of the fields is J gene, clone size, D gene, V gene, CDR3 DNA, CDR3 protein. A D gene is named only where the DNA matches it firmly. Clone size appears in some rows only: once, few, many, or a class for an expanded clone.

j_call: TRBJ1-2
clone_size: -
d_call: -
v_call: TRBV15
cdr3_nt: TGTGCCACCAGCAGAGATCGCAGGGGAGGCTACACCTTC
cdr3_aa: CATSRDRRGGYTF

j_call: TRBJ2-2
clone_size: -
d_call: -
v_call: TRBV7-8
cdr3_nt: TGTGCCAGCAGCTTAGTGAGGACAAGGGACGGGGAGCTGTTTTTT
cdr3_aa: CASSLVRTRDGELFF

j_call: TRBJ2-1
clone_size: -
d_call: -
v_call: TRBV5-1
cdr3_nt: TGCGCCAGCAGCTTTACAGGCGCTAGCTCCTACAATGAGCAGTTCTTC
cdr3_aa: CASSFTGASSYNEQFF

j_call: TRBJ2-7
clone_size: -
d_call: TRBD2
v_call: TRBV6-6
cdr3_nt: TGTGCCAGCAGCCGAGGACTAGCGGGAGGTAACGAGCAGTACTTC
cdr3_aa: CASSRGLAGGNEQYF

j_call: TRBJ1-2
clone_size: -
d_call: TRBD1
v_call: TRBV4-1
cdr3_nt: TGCGCCAGCAGCCCTACCGGGACAGCTAACTATGGCTACACCTTC
cdr3_aa: CASSPTGTANYGYTF

j_call: TRBJ1-1
clone_size: -
d_call: -
v_call: TRBV5-1
cdr3_nt: TGCGCCAGCAGCGATCGATCGACAGGTTCTGAAGCTTTCTTT
cdr3_aa: CASSDRSTGSEAFF

j_call: TRBJ2-3
clone_size: -
d_call: -
v_call: TRBV6-6
cdr3_nt: TGTGCCAGCAGTTACTCCGCCCCTAGCACAGATACGCAGTATTTT
cdr3_aa: CASSYSAPSTDTQYF

j_call: TRBJ1-1
clone_size: -
d_call: TRBD1
v_call: TRBV29-1
cdr3_nt: TGCAGCGCCGGGACAGGGTTAAACACTGAAGCTTTCTTT
cdr3_aa: CSAGTGLNTEAFF

j_call: TRBJ2-5
clone_size: -
d_call: -
v_call: TRBV5-6
cdr3_nt: TGTGCCAGCAGCTTGCAAGTTTTGGGCAGGCAGACCCAGTACTTC
cdr3_aa: CASSLQVLGRQTQYF

j_call: TRBJ1-6
clone_size: -
d_call: TRBD1
v_call: TRBV7-7
cdr3_nt: TGTGCCAGCAGCTTAGGTTTGGAGACAGGGGAAGATTCACCCCTCCACTTT
cdr3_aa: CASSLGLETGEDSPLHF

j_call: TRBJ2-2
clone_size: -
d_call: -
v_call: TRBV2
cdr3_nt: TGTGCCACCACGGGACACCCCACCGGGGAGCTGTTTTTT
cdr3_aa: CATTGHPTGELFF

j_call: TRBJ2-1
clone_size: -
d_call: -
v_call: TRBV6-5
cdr3_nt: TGTGCCGCACAAGGTGCCTACAATGAGCAGTTCTTC
cdr3_aa: CAAQGAYNEQFF

j_call: TRBJ2-2
clone_size: -
d_call: TRBD2
v_call: TRBV5-1
cdr3_nt: TGCGCCAGCAGCTTTCTTTTAGCGGGAGGGCTGGAGACCGGGGAGCTGTTTTTT
cdr3_aa: CASSFLLAGGLETGELFF

j_call: TRBJ1-4
clone_size: once
d_call: -
v_call: TRBV7-2
cdr3_nt: TGTGCCAGCAGCTTAGGGCAGAGCATCGAAAAACTGTTTTTT
cdr3_aa: CASSLGQSIEKLFF

j_call: TRBJ1-5
clone_size: once
d_call: -
v_call: TRBV4-1
cdr3_nt: TGCGCCAGCAGCTATGACATTAGCAATCAGCCCCAGCATTTT
cdr3_aa: CASSYDISNQPQHF

j_call: TRBJ1-5
clone_size: -
d_call: -
v_call: TRBV10-2
cdr3_nt: TGCGCCAGCAGTACACAGGGAAATCAGCCCCAGCATTTT
cdr3_aa: CASSTQGNQPQHF

j_call: TRBJ2-2
clone_size: once
d_call: -
v_call: TRBV7-2
cdr3_nt: TGTGCCAGCAGGTCGCTGAACACCGGGGAGCTGTTTTTT
cdr3_aa: CASRSLNTGELFF

j_call: TRBJ2-7
clone_size: -
d_call: TRBD1
v_call: TRBV11-1
cdr3_nt: TGTGCCAGCAGCACGCCGACAGGGGAACCCTACGAGCAGTACTTC
cdr3_aa: CASSTPTGEPYEQYF

j_call: TRBJ1-4
clone_size: -
d_call: -
v_call: TRBV5-1
cdr3_nt: TGCGCCAGCAGCTTGGGACCGGGAACTAATGAAAAACTGTTTTTT
cdr3_aa: CASSLGPGTNEKLFF

j_call: TRBJ2-7
clone_size: -
d_call: TRBD2
v_call: TRBV6-5
cdr3_nt: TGTGCCAGCAGTTACTCGGCGGGAGCGGGCGAGCAGTACTTC
cdr3_aa: CASSYSAGAGEQYF

j_call: TRBJ2-1
clone_size: -
d_call: TRBD1
v_call: TRBV9
cdr3_nt: TGTGCCAGCAGCGGGGACAGCGTACAGTTCTTC
cdr3_aa: CASSGDSVQFF

j_call: TRBJ1-5
clone_size: -
d_call: -
v_call: TRBV15
cdr3_nt: TGTGCCACCAGCAGAGCACAGTCCCCCGCTAATCAGCCCCAGCATTTT
cdr3_aa: CATSRAQSPANQPQHF

j_call: TRBJ2-7
clone_size: -
d_call: -
v_call: TRBV19
cdr3_nt: TGTGCCAGTAGTATAGTGAGCGGAGGGGCTTACGAGCAGTACTTC
cdr3_aa: CASSIVSGGAYEQYF

j_call: TRBJ1-1
clone_size: -
d_call: -
v_call: TRBV11-2
cdr3_nt: TGTGCCAGCAGCCATCCCCAGGGAAGGCGTGAAGCTTTCTTT
cdr3_aa: CASSHPQGRREAFF

j_call: TRBJ2-3
clone_size: -
d_call: TRBD1
v_call: TRBV19
cdr3_nt: TGTGCCAGTAGTACTAGGACAGGGGCGCCCACAGATACGCAGTATTTT
cdr3_aa: CASSTRTGAPTDTQYF

j_call: TRBJ1-6
clone_size: -
d_call: -
v_call: TRBV12-5
cdr3_nt: TGTGCTAGTGGTTTGGTAGATAATTCACCCCTCCACTTT
cdr3_aa: CASGLVDNSPLHF

j_call: TRBJ2-1
clone_size: -
d_call: -
v_call: TRBV9
cdr3_nt: TGTGCCAGCAGCGTATCCCCTTTTTCAAACAATGAGCAGTTCTTC
cdr3_aa: CASSVSPFSNNEQFF